Listed below are T cell receptor beta chains from one sample, sequenced in a study of identical twins' blood T cells. TCRdb redid the calling of the 5' RACE reads with MiXCR, one entry per CDR3 protein. The sample contains a few hundred thousand distinct CDR3 sequences, roughly 30% of which appear only once. The sequenced material came from PBMCs. These receptors were collected from a woman aged 18-55 years in good health. CDR3s include the opening cysteine and the closing phenylalanine or tryptophan. Each record gives: V gene, clone size, J gene, D gene, CDR3 length, CDR3 DNA, CDR3 protein. A D gene is named only where the DNA matches it firmly. Clone size, where shown, is once, few, many, or a class for clones that have expanded.

v_gene: TRBV6-1
abundance: many
j_gene: TRBJ1-1
d_gene: NA
len: 13
CDR3nt: TGTGCCAGCAGTCGGACAGTGAACACTGAAGCTTTCTTT
CDR3aa: CASSRTVNTEAFF

v_gene: TRBV20-1
abundance: many
j_gene: TRBJ1-2
d_gene: NA
len: 13
CDR3nt: TGCAGTGCCCCCCTCCGACAGGCCTATGGCTACACCTTC
CDR3aa: CSAPLRQAYGYTF

v_gene: TRBV9
abundance: few
j_gene: TRBJ1-1
d_gene: NA
len: 16
CDR3nt: TGTGCCAGCAGCGTAGGTGGAACAAGGGATTTAGCTGAAGCTTTCTTT
CDR3aa: CASSVGGTRDLAEAFF

v_gene: TRBV6-6
abundance: few
j_gene: TRBJ1-2
d_gene: TRBD1
len: 15
CDR3nt: TGTGCCAGCAGTAAGGGGACAGGGATTAACTATGGCTACACCTTC
CDR3aa: CASSKGTGINYGYTF

v_gene: TRBV7-2
abundance: NA
j_gene: TRBJ1-1
d_gene: NA
len: 13
CDR3nt: TGTGCCAGCAGGTCCATGATGAACACTGAAACTTTCTTT
CDR3aa: CASRSMMNTETFF

v_gene: TRBV27
abundance: NA
j_gene: TRBJ2-7
d_gene: NA
len: 15
CDR3nt: TGTGCCAGCAGTCGTTCCCCCGGGACTTTATACGAGCAGTACTTC
CDR3aa: CASSRSPGTLYEQYF

v_gene: TRBV27
abundance: many
j_gene: TRBJ2-7
d_gene: NA
len: 15
CDR3nt: TGTGCCAGCAGTGCGGGGACATCTTCATTATACGAGCAGTACTTC
CDR3aa: CASSAGTSSLYEQYF

v_gene: TRBV5-5
abundance: NA
j_gene: TRBJ1-3
d_gene: TRBD1
len: 19
CDR3nt: TGTGCCAGCAGCTTACATTGGGACAGGGAGGATCCAGATGGAAACACCATATATTTT
CDR3aa: CASSLHWDREDPDGNTIYF

v_gene: TRBV6-5
abundance: NA
j_gene: TRBJ2-7
d_gene: NA
len: 15
CDR3nt: TGTGCCAGCAGTTACCAGCCAGCGGGTCGAGGCGAGCAGTACTTC
CDR3aa: CASSYQPAGRGEQYF

v_gene: TRBV12-3/TRBV12-4
abundance: few
j_gene: TRBJ2-1
d_gene: NA
len: 15
CDR3nt: TGTGCCAGCAGTTTACCGGGGGTCTCCTACAATGAGCAGTTCTTC
CDR3aa: CASSLPGVSYNEQFF

v_gene: TRBV6-1
abundance: NA
j_gene: TRBJ2-7
d_gene: TRBD2
len: 14
CDR3nt: TGTGCCAGCAGTGACGGGGGACTACAAGGCGAGCAGTACTTC
CDR3aa: CASSDGGLQGEQYF

v_gene: TRBV7-2
abundance: NA
j_gene: TRBJ1-1
d_gene: NA
len: 15
CDR3nt: TGTGCCAGCAGCTTAGGGACATCCCGTCGCACTGAAGCTTTCTTT
CDR3aa: CASSLGTSRRTEAFF

v_gene: TRBV20-1
abundance: NA
j_gene: TRBJ2-1
d_gene: TRBD2
len: 15
CDR3nt: TGCAGTGCCACGACTAGCGGGGGGCCGTACAATGAGCAGTTCTTC
CDR3aa: CSATTSGGPYNEQFF

v_gene: TRBV28
abundance: NA
j_gene: TRBJ2-4
d_gene: TRBD2
len: 14
CDR3nt: TGTGCCAGCTTCCCGGCGGGGGTAGAAAACATTCAGTACTTC
CDR3aa: CASFPAGVENIQYF

v_gene: TRBV4-3
abundance: few
j_gene: TRBJ1-1
d_gene: TRBD1
len: 15
CDR3nt: TGCGCCAGCAGCCATCGGGGACAGCCCGACACTGAAGCTTTCTTT
CDR3aa: CASSHRGQPDTEAFF

v_gene: TRBV29-1
abundance: few
j_gene: TRBJ2-7
d_gene: TRBD1
len: 12
CDR3nt: TGCAGCGTTACTGGACAGGGCCACGAGCAGTACTTC
CDR3aa: CSVTGQGHEQYF

v_gene: TRBV4-3
abundance: once
j_gene: TRBJ1-1
d_gene: NA
len: 13
CDR3nt: TGCGCCCGCAGCCGCGCGGGGAGGGCTGAAGCTTTCTTT
CDR3aa: CARSRAGRAEAFF

v_gene: TRBV29-1
abundance: few
j_gene: TRBJ2-1
d_gene: NA
len: 11
CDR3nt: TGCAGCATGACGGTCTACAATGAGCAGTTCTTC
CDR3aa: CSMTVYNEQFF

v_gene: TRBV20-1
abundance: NA
j_gene: TRBJ2-3
d_gene: TRBD2
len: 18
CDR3nt: TGCAGTGCTAGGGGATCAGGTGGCGGGGGGGCCTTATCGAATACGCAGTATTTT
CDR3aa: CSARGSGGGGALSNTQYF

v_gene: TRBV3-1
abundance: NA
j_gene: TRBJ2-4
d_gene: NA
len: 12
CDR3nt: TGTGCCAGCAGCCAATCCAAAAACATTCAGTACTTC
CDR3aa: CASSQSKNIQYF

v_gene: TRBV5-1
abundance: NA
j_gene: TRBJ2-3
d_gene: TRBD1
len: 15
CDR3nt: TGCGCCAGCAGCCCAGGGACAGGGTACAGGCAGCCCCAGTATTTT
CDR3aa: CASSPGTGYRQPQYF

v_gene: TRBV27
abundance: few
j_gene: TRBJ1-5
d_gene: NA
len: 14
CDR3nt: TGTGCCAGCTCTAGAGTAGCTAGCAATCAGCCCCAGCATTTT
CDR3aa: CASSRVASNQPQHF

v_gene: TRBV2
abundance: NA
j_gene: TRBJ1-5
d_gene: TRBD1
len: 15
CDR3nt: TGTGCCAGCAGAGCCCAGGGGGTTTTCAATCAGCCCCAGCATTTT
CDR3aa: CASRAQGVFNQPQHF

v_gene: TRBV20-1
abundance: NA
j_gene: TRBJ1-1
d_gene: NA
len: 15
CDR3nt: TGCAGTGCTAGAGTCGGGGGGTCAAAGGACACTGAAGCTTTCTTT
CDR3aa: CSARVGGSKDTEAFF

v_gene: TRBV19
abundance: few
j_gene: TRBJ2-3
d_gene: NA
len: 13
CDR3nt: TGTGCCAGTAGTTGGGGAAGGGCAGATACGCAGTATTTT
CDR3aa: CASSWGRADTQYF

v_gene: TRBV12-5
abundance: NA
j_gene: TRBJ1-1
d_gene: NA
len: 14
CDR3nt: TGTGCTAGTGGGGTACAGAGTCCGAACACTGAAGCTTTCTTT
CDR3aa: CASGVQSPNTEAFF

v_gene: TRBV7-2
abundance: NA
j_gene: TRBJ2-1
d_gene: NA
len: 14
CDR3nt: TGTGCCAGCAGCCTTTGGGACGCCAGCAATGAGCAGTTCTTC
CDR3aa: CASSLWDASNEQFF

v_gene: TRBV6-1
abundance: few
j_gene: TRBJ2-5
d_gene: NA
len: 14
CDR3nt: TGTGCCAGCAGTGAACAGCGGATCCAAGAGACCCAGTACTTC
CDR3aa: CASSEQRIQETQYF

v_gene: TRBV14
abundance: few
j_gene: TRBJ2-1
d_gene: NA
len: 16
CDR3nt: TGTGCCAGCAGCCAAGAAAGAGCGGGCCCCTACAATGAGCAGTTCTTC
CDR3aa: CASSQERAGPYNEQFF

v_gene: TRBV4-3
abundance: few
j_gene: TRBJ1-2
d_gene: NA
len: 13
CDR3nt: TGCGCCAGCAGCCCCGAAGCAAACTATGGCTACACCTTC
CDR3aa: CASSPEANYGYTF

v_gene: TRBV19
abundance: few
j_gene: TRBJ1-4
d_gene: NA
len: 12
CDR3nt: TGTGCCAGTAGTTTGGACGGGAGAAAACTGTTTTTT
CDR3aa: CASSLDGRKLFF

v_gene: TRBV25-1
abundance: NA
j_gene: TRBJ2-3
d_gene: TRBD2
len: 15
CDR3nt: TGTGCCAGCAGTGAATCTCTAGCGGGAGGCGATACGCAGTATTTT
CDR3aa: CASSESLAGGDTQYF

v_gene: TRBV6-4
abundance: NA
j_gene: TRBJ1-3
d_gene: NA
len: 15
CDR3nt: TGTGCCAGCAAACCGGACGGCCACTCTGGAAACACCATATATTTT
CDR3aa: CASKPDGHSGNTIYF

v_gene: TRBV5-1
abundance: NA
j_gene: TRBJ1-1
d_gene: TRBD1
len: 16
CDR3nt: TGCGCCAGCAGCTTGGTTCCCAGGGGGAGGAACACTGAAGCTTTCTTT
CDR3aa: CASSLVPRGRNTEAFF

v_gene: TRBV19
abundance: NA
j_gene: TRBJ1-5
d_gene: TRBD1
len: 14
CDR3nt: TGTGCCAGTTCCGTCCGGACAGGGGCTCAGCCCCAGCATTTT
CDR3aa: CASSVRTGAQPQHF

v_gene: TRBV29-1
abundance: few
j_gene: TRBJ1-1
d_gene: NA
len: 12
CDR3nt: TGCAGCGTTGTCGGAGGGGGCACTGAAGCTTTCTTT
CDR3aa: CSVVGGGTEAFF

v_gene: TRBV9
abundance: many
j_gene: TRBJ1-2
d_gene: NA
len: 13
CDR3nt: TGTGCCAGCAGCGTGGGCGCGGGTTATGGCTACACCTTC
CDR3aa: CASSVGAGYGYTF